This T cell receptor beta chain was identified in a study of blood T cell repertoires in COVID-19 (dated by TCRdb to 2020 to 2021). Background for the entire study: Samples from collaborators originated in the United States, Italy and Spain and spanned both the acute and convalescent phases of COVID-19. The material from the prospective study consisted of cDNA or gDNA derived from T cells, B-cell-depleted T cells, or PBMCs. Subjects who had been exposed to COVID-19, were actively infected with it, or had recovered from it provided the deeply sampled blood TCRbeta repertoires that made up the dataset. The repertoires were released in a freely available public database intended as a resource for research on the immune response to SARS-CoV-2. The samples were drawn from two sources: the first 160 participants of the ongoing ImmuneRACE study, and 1,254 subjects contributed by 6 global collaborators. A de-identified subject ID, COVID-19 status, age in years and sex were almost always included in the sample metadata. Where available, HLA class I and class II types were obtained from metadata supplied by the sample provider rather than from assay-based typing.

Concerning this clone: There is no known antigen for this receptor. The sample holds no much larger clone one base away, and base qualities are not on file.

The CDR3 holds 13 amino acids from the cysteine to the phenylalanine. Only CDR3 DNA remains: 39 bases, in frame from the first base. For this chain, trimming is 6 bases at the V end and 4 bases at the J end, and the number of junction bases without a gene match is 5. In the germline V gene (reference sequence), CDR1 corresponds to MNHNY and CDR2 to SVGAGI. The collaborating institutions used their own protocols to collect whole blood in K2EDTA tubes. For TCRbeta analysis, collaborators shipped samples as frozen whole blood, isolated PBMCs, or DNA extracted from either of those sample types. Here is what the overall study found, with its caveats: The amount of clinical and demographic metadata varied by source and participant and was provided uncurated.

The immunoSEQ Assay, a bias-controlled multiplex PCR, was used to amplify TCRbeta CDR3 regions from genomic DNA. The authors' pipeline ran thus. The number of nucleated cells in each sample was estimated from the amplification of reference gene primers within the assay. Sequence reads were collapsed and filtered to measure the absolute abundance of every unique TCRbeta CDR3 rearrangement. Productive Simpson clonality was computed per sample as the square root of Simpson's diversity index over productive rearrangements. TCRdb took this table from immuneACCESS and kept in-frame rearrangements with V and J called. Such tables lack part of the clones; where checked against another copy, unresolved V genes explain under half of the gap, and the rest is unexplained. The V and J calls and clone size are taken from that table; D and trimming were inferred from the DNA. This sample holds 60,000 to 75,000 clones; approximately 88% were observed only once. Under 4.5% of the sample is held by the ten biggest clonotypes.

Material: peripheral blood. The chain employs TRBV6-6 and TRBJ2-5; TRBD2 aligns with 7 central bases. The sequence was obtained from a human donor in a cohort sampled during active COVID-19. The DNA reads as follows: TGTGCCAGCAGCCCTAGCGGCATAGAGACCCAGTACTTC. This sequence encodes CASSPSGIETQYF.